This TCR beta chain was documented in a study of blood T cell repertoires in COVID-19. Study summary: From the United States, Italy and Spain came samples of acute and convalescent COVID-19.

In the original workflow: Amplification of reference gene primers was used by the study to estimate nucleated cell counts. Sequencing used immunoSEQ multiplex PCR; TCRdb keeps in-frame clones, though not all of them. V and J calls plus clone size are reproduced from that table; the DNA served to infer D and trimming. The data show just over 150,000 clones, 80% to 90% seen once. Germline CDR1 WSHSY, CDR2 SAAADI. This CDR3 is 15 amino acids long. Germline trimming cut 7 bases from V and 4 bases from J; bases unmatched to any gene: 7. The V and J genes are TRBV10-2 and TRBJ2-2; TRBD2 matches 9 bases. The receptor was isolated from a middle-aged woman with acute or convalescent COVID-19. Specimen: peripheral blood. The CDR3 DNA reads as TGCGCCAGCATGGTCGCTAGCGGGGCCACCGGGGAGCTGTTTTTT. Protein product: CASMVASGATGELFF.